This TCR beta chain was recovered during a study of OX40 agonist ivuxolimab in advanced cancers. On the study more broadly: Of the participants, about 40% had some prior anti-PD-1, anti-PD-L1 or anti-CTLA-4 therapy, which was allowed. Study results and caveats: Clonal expansion was seen in CD4+ and CD8+ blood T cells by week 6 at 0.1 to 3.0 mg/kg. Researchers report that CD8+ T cells had, on average, more expanded clones than CD4+.

V gave up 3 bases and J gave up 5 bases, with 17 bases separating them. Germline V gives CDR1 SGHRS, CDR2 YFSETQ. This CDR3 region has 15 residues. TCRdb keeps only in-frame clones here, not all; method: immunoSEQ multiplex PCR. The data show tens of thousands of clones, roughly four fifths seen once. With regard to this clone: Its antigen is still unknown.

The starting material was CD4+ or CD8+ T cells sorted from blood, obtained in a trial of the OX40 agonist ivuxolimab. The rearrangement joins TRBV5-1 to TRBJ1-1; a weak D match, TRBD1 (5 bases). The TCR was taken from an adult with an advanced solid tumor such as melanoma, head and neck, liver or kidney cancer. The CDR3 DNA reads TGCGCCAGCAGCTCCGGGAGGGGTATGGCGACTGAAGCTTTCTTT. It encodes CASSSGRGMATEAFF.